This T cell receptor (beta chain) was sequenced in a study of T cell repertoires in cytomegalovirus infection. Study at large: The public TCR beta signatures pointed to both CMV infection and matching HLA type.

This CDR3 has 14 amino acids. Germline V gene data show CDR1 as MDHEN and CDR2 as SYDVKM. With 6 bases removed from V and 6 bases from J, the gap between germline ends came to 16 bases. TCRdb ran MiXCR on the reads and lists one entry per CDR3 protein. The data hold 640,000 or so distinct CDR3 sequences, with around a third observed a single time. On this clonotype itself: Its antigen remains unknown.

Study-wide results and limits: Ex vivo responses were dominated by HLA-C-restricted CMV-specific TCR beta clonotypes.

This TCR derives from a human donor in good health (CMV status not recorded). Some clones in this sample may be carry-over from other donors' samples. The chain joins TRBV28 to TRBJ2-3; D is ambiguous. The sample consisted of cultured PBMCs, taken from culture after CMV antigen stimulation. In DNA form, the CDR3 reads TGTGCCAGCAGCCCCCGGCTGGTTTTGGATACGCAGTATTTT. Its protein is CASSPRLVLDTQYF.